Below, 21 T cell receptor beta chains from the same sample are listed, as sequenced in a study of blood T cell repertoires in COVID-19. The repertoire was sequenced with immunoSEQ multiplex PCR; TCRdb's copy has only in-frame clones and lacks some. Of 210,000 or so clones listed, roughly 88% are singletons. Material: peripheral blood. These receptors all stem from a woman in her 40s who had recovered from COVID-19.

The V and J genes are TRBV6-5 and TRBJ2-2; 7 nucleotides agree with TRBD2. The CDR3 totals 14 residues. The junction had 3 bases not matched to a gene; V was cut back by 8 bases and J by 0 bases. The germline V gene has CDR1 MNHEY and CDR2 SVGAGI. The CDR3 sequence: CASEAGANTGELFF. The CDR3 DNA follows: TGTGCCAGCGAGGCGGGAGCGAACACCGGGGAGCTGTTTTTT.

Here the CDR3 reads CASSASGRAVSQYF. Written as DNA, the CDR3 is TGTGCCAGCAGCGCGAGCGGGAGGGCCGTGTCCCAGTACTTC. This chain uses TRBV7-6 with TRBJ2-5, with 10 bases identical to TRBD2. CDR1 and CDR2 from the germline V gene are SGHVS and FNYEAQ. The CDR3 length is 14 residues. V lost 5 bases to trimming and J lost 9 bases; unmatched junction nucleotides: 9.

This clone came up once. The chain recombines TRBV27 with TRBJ2-7, with 8 bases matching TRBD1. The V segment lost 2 bases and the J segment 4 bases; nucleotides outside the gene matches: 13. From germline, CDR1 is MNHEY and CDR2 SMNVEV (reference sequence). This CDR3 spans 17 amino acids. CDR3 amino acids: CASSLPSGRTGRYEQYF. DNA for the CDR3: TGTGCCAGCAGTTTACCCTCAGGGAGGACAGGGAGGTACGAGCAGTACTTC.

The rearrangement joins TRBV18 to TRBJ1-2; possible D gene TRBD1, 6 bases. Looked up from germline, CDR1 is KGHSH and CDR2 is LQKENI. The CDR3 has 15 amino acids. The germline V and J ends were trimmed by 6 bases and 9 bases, with 23 bases remaining between them. The CDR3 here is CASSSTLTGAGSYTF. The CDR3 coding sequence is TGTGCCAGCTCGTCGACCTTGACAGGCGCCGGTAGCTACACCTTC.

The sample holds one count of this clone. The rearrangement links TRBV6-6 to TRBJ2-7, with TRBD1 matching 7 bases. CDR1 is MNHNY, CDR2 SVGAGI, per germline (reference sequence). The CDR3 is 14 amino acids. V shed 6 bases and J 1 base; nucleotides not matched to a gene: 6. CDR3 coding DNA: TGTGCCAGCAGGATTGACAGGGCGTCCTACGAGCAGTACTTC. This translates into CASRIDRASYEQYF.

V is TRBV6-1 and J is TRBJ1-4, with D tentatively TRBD1 (6 bases). V gave up 0 bases and J gave up 13 bases, with 15 bases separating them. Germline CDR1 MNHNS, CDR2 SASEGT. The CDR3 contains 14 residues. In DNA, the CDR3 is TGTGCCAGCAGTGAAGCTGGGGGCCGTGCGGGACTGTTTTTT. Protein product: CASSEAGGRAGLFF.

This chain uses TRBV12-5 with TRBJ2-1, with 7 bases aligning to TRBD2. The length of the CDR3 is 16 residues. V lost 6 bases and J lost 0; bases outside the gene matches: 8. In germline, CDR1 is LGHNT, CDR2 FRNRAP. The CDR3 spells CASGPGLHSSYNEQFF. CDR3 nucleotide sequence: TGTGCTAGTGGACCGGGACTACATTCCTCCTACAATGAGCAGTTCTTC.

The chain links TRBV28 to TRBJ2-1; 7 bases are a match to TRBD1. Losses at the gene ends were 7 bases for V and 6 bases for J; bases not matched to a gene: 6. This CDR3 is 13 amino acids long. The germline V gene encodes CDR1 MDHEN and CDR2 SYDVKM. CDR3 nucleotides: TGTGCCAGCACATCGACAGGGCCCAATGAGCAGTTCTTC. The encoded protein is CASTSTGPNEQFF.

The chain employs TRBV7-7 and TRBJ2-5, with D possibly matching TRBD2 (5 bases). The germline CDR1 and CDR2 sequences are SSHAT and FNYEAQ (reference sequence). The CDR3 is 15 residues long. V lost 5 bases and J 6 bases, leaving 19 bases between the germline ends. Written as DNA, the CDR3 is TGTGCCAGCAGCACTGACGAGGGCCGTGAAAAGACCCAGTACTTC. Translation: CASSTDEGREKTQYF.

V gene TRBV12-3 or TRBV12-4 combines with J gene TRBJ1-1, with no clear D. The CDR3 spans 13 residues. Trimming left V 2 bases short and J 4 bases short, with 8 bases between. The CDR3 region has the DNA TGTGCCAGCAGTTTAAACCGGGGCACTGAAGCTTTCTTT. It encodes CASSLNRGTEAFF.

This chain connects TRBV28 to TRBJ2-7; D not resolved. V was pared by 10 bases and J by 1 base, with 17 bases between. This CDR3 is 14 amino acids long. Germline V gene sequence: CDR1 MDHEN, CDR2 SYDVKM. As DNA, the CDR3 is TGTGCCACCACGGTGGGCGCCAGATCCTACGAGCAGTACTTC. This encodes CATTVGARSYEQYF. Combining the CDR3 with reference TRBV28 and TRBJ2-7 gives the whole variable domain DVKVTQSSRYLVKRTGEKVFLECVQDMDHENMFWYRQDPGLGLRLIYFSYDVKMKEKGDIPEGYSVSREKKERFSLILESASTNQTSMYLCATTVGARSYEQYFGPGTRLTVT.

The chain employs TRBV6-5 and TRBJ2-5; tentative D call: TRBD2 (5 bases). This CDR3 region has 13 residues. From germline, CDR1 is MNHEY and CDR2 SVGAGI. V lost 3 bases and J 2 bases, leaving 7 bases between the germline ends. CDR3 in DNA: TGTGCCAGCAGTTATCGGGGACAAGAGACCCAGTACTTC. It yields the protein CASSYRGQETQYF.

The rearrangement uses TRBV19 and TRBJ2-1; possible D gene TRBD2, 7 bases. With 6 bases removed from V and 1 base from J, the gap between germline ends came to 16 bases. The CDR3 is 16 residues long. Per the germline V gene, CDR1 is LNHDA and CDR2 is SQIVND (reference sequence). The CDR3 spells CASSQGGAYSYNEQFF. In DNA form, the CDR3 reads TGTGCCAGTAGCCAAGGGGGGGCGTATTCCTACAATGAGCAGTTCTTC.

V gene TRBV19 combines with J gene TRBJ2-1, with TRBD2 matching over 7 bases. J lost 1 base, V lost 1 base, and 7 bases had no gene match. The germline V gene encodes CDR1 LNHDA and CDR2 SQIVND (reference sequence). CDR3 length equals 17 residues. The CDR3 DNA reads as TGTGCCAGTAGTATAGGTGGGGGGGGATTTTCCTACAATGAGCAGTTCTTC. It codes for CASSIGGGGFSYNEQFF.

The rearrangement joins TRBV5-1 to TRBJ1-2, with TRBD1 matching 8 bases. With V trimmed by 4 bases and J by 2 bases, 4 bases remained unmatched. This CDR3 is 14 amino acids long. CDR1 is SGHRS and CDR2 is YFSETQ in the germline V gene. CDR3 sequence reads: CASSQGQANYGYTF. DNA for the CDR3: TGCGCCAGCAGCCAGGGACAGGCAAACTATGGCTACACCTTC. The variable domain in full, with the rest retrieved from reference TRBV5-1 and TRBJ1-2, is KAGVTQTPRYLIKTRGQQVTLSCSPISGHRSVSWYQQTPGQGLQFLFEYFSETQRNKGNFPGRFSGRQFSNSRSEMNVSTLELGDSALYLCASSQGQANYGYTFGSGTRLTVV.

The chain has TRBV2 and TRBJ2-4; 9 bases map to TRBD1. CDR3 length equals 18 residues. The germline V gene encodes CDR1 SNHLY and CDR2 FYNNEI. J gave up 9 bases and V 6 bases, and 21 bases lay outside the gene matches. The CDR3 DNA reads TGTGCCAGCAGCGTCCCGGGACAGGGTGTAGGGGGGTTCGGCATTCAGTACTTC. Amino acid sequence: CASSVPGQGVGGFGIQYF. The full variable domain, its missing parts supplied by reference TRBV2 and TRBJ2-4, is EPEVTQTPSHQVTQMGQEVILRCVPISNHLYFYWYRQILGQKVEFLVSFYNNEISEKSEIFDDQFSVERPDGSNFTLKIRSTKLEDSAMYFCASSVPGQGVGGFGIQYFGAGTRLSVL.

The chain is built from TRBV10-3 and TRBJ1-1, with D tentatively TRBD1 (6 bases). The CDR3 is 13 amino acids. The ends were cut back, 10 bases at V and 5 bases at J, with 17 bases in the middle. Per germline, CDR1 ENHRY and CDR2 SYGVKD. The CDR3 loop is CATLEVGGTEAFF. The CDR3 nucleotides read TGTGCCACTCTTGAAGTAGGGGGAACTGAAGCTTTCTTT.

This clone was recorded a few times. The chain joins TRBV7-9 to TRBJ1-4; unclear D gene. This CDR3 region has 16 residues. Between the trimmed V and J ends, which lost 5 bases and 4 bases, there was a span of 17 bases. Per germline, CDR1 SEHNR and CDR2 FQNEAQ (reference sequence). CDR3 in DNA: TGTGCCAGCAGCCCCGGGCTCGGGAACTTTAATGAAAAACTGTTTTTT. Encoded protein: CASSPGLGNFNEKLFF.

The chain has TRBV9 and TRBJ1-6; 7 positions match TRBD1. V shed 4 bases and J 6 bases; nucleotides not matched to a gene: 7. The CDR3 runs 15 residues. Germline CDR1 reads SGDLS; CDR2 reads YYNGEE. The CDR3 DNA sequence: TGTGCCAGCAGCCCGGAGGGACAGTTTAATTCACCCCTCCACTTT. It yields the protein CASSPEGQFNSPLHF.

The V gene is TRBV11-2, the J gene TRBJ2-5, with D unclear. The CDR3 has 14 residues. Trimming removed 5 bases at V and 2 bases at J, with 12 bases between. Germline V gene lookup returns CDR1 SGHAT and CDR2 FQNNGV. In DNA, the CDR3 is TGTGCCAGCAGCCCGATCATCACTCAAGAGACCCAGTACTTC. Amino acid sequence: CASSPIITQETQYF.

V and J are TRBV2 and TRBJ1-5, with unresolved D. V was trimmed by 1 base and J by 1 base, leaving 8 bases between them. The length of the CDR3 is 15 residues. CDR1 is SNHLY and CDR2 is FYNNEI in the germline V gene. In nucleotides, the CDR3 is TGTGCCAGCAGTGAAGGCGGAATCAGCAATCAGCCCCAGCATTTT. Protein sequence: CASSEGGISNQPQHF.